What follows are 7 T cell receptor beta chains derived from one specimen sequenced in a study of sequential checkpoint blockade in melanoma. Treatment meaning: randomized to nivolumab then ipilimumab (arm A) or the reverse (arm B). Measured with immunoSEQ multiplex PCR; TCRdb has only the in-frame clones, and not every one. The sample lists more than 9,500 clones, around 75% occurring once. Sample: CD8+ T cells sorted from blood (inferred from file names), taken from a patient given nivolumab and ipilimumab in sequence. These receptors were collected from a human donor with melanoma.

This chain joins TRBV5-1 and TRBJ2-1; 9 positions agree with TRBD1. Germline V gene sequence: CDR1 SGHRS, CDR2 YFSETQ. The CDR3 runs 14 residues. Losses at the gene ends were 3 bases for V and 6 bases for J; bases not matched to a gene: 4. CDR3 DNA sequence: TGCGCCAGCAGCTCCGGGACAGGGTTCAATGAGCAGTTCTTC. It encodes CASSSGTGFNEQFF. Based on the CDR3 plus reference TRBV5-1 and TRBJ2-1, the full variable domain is KAGVTQTPRYLIKTRGQQVTLSCSPISGHRSVSWYQQTPGQGLQFLFEYFSETQRNKGNFPGRFSGRQFSNSRSEMNVSTLELGDSALYLCASSSGTGFNEQFFGPGTRLTVL.

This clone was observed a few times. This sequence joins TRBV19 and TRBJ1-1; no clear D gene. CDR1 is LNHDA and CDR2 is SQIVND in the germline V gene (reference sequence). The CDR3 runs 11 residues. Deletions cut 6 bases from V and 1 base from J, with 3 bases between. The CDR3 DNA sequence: TGTGCCAGTAGCGGGAACACTGAAGCTTTCTTT. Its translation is CASSGNTEAFF.

The CDR3 coding sequence is TGTGCCAGCAGTTTATTCGGGGGTGGCTCCTACAATGAGCAGTTCTTC. This encodes CASSLFGGGSYNEQFF. The chain links TRBV28 to TRBJ2-1; TRBD2 is a possible D gene (6 bases). The CDR3 runs 16 residues. Trimming cost V 1 base and J 0 bases, with 10 bases left between them. The germline gives CDR1 MDHEN, CDR2 SYDVKM.

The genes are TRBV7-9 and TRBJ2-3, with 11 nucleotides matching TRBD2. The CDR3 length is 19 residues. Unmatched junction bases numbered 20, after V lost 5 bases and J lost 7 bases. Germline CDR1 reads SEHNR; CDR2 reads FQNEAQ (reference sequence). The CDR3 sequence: CASSQTSGAPLYSINTQYF. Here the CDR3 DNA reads TGTGCCAGCAGCCAGACTAGCGGGGCCCCCCTCTACTCAATCAATACGCAGTATTTT.

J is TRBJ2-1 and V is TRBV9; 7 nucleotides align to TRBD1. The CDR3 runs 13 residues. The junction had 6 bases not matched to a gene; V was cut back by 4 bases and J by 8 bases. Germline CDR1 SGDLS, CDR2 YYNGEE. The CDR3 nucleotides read TGTGCCAGCAGCACGAACAGGGGAGATGAGCAGTTCTTC. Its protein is CASSTNRGDEQFF.

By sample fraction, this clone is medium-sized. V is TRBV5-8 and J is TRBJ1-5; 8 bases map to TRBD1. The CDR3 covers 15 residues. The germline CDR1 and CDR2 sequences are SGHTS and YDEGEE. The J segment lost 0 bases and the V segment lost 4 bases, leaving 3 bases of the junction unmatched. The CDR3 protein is CASSAGQASNQPQHF. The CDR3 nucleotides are TGTGCCAGCAGCGCGGGACAGGCTAGCAATCAGCCCCAGCATTTT.

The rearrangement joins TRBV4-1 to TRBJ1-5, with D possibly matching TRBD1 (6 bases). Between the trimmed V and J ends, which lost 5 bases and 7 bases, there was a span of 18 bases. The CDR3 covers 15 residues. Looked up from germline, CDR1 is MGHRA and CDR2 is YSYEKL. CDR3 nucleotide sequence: TGCGCCAGCAGCGATGTAGTAGGGGGAATGCAGCCCCAGCATTTT. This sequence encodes CASSDVVGGMQPQHF.